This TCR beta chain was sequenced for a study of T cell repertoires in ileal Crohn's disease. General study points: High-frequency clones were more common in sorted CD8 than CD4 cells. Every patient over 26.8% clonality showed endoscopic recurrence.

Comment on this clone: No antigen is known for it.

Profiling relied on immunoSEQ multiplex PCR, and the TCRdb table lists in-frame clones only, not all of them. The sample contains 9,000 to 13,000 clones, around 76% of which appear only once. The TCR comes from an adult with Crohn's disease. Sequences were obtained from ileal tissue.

CDR3 region: CASSATDRNSPLHF. The CDR3 bases are TGCGCCAGCAGTGCCACGGACAGAAATTCACCCCTCCACTTT. The gene calls are TRBV10-1 and TRBJ1-6; possible D gene TRBD1, 6 bases. Germline assignment: CDR1 WNHNN and CDR2 SYGVQD (reference sequence). Trimming cost V 4 bases and J 7 bases, with 11 bases left between them. The CDR3 has 14 residues.